This T cell receptor beta chain was recorded in a study of T cell responses to AZD1222 COVID-19 vaccine. Findings and limits, study-wide: Nearly half of the spike-specific TCRs reportedly recognize variant regions that carry no mutations. No repertoire was sampled before or during the peak T cell response, only after it. Baseline testing showed seropositivity in only a handful of AZD1222 recipients.

Details on this clone: Antigen unknown.

The assay was immunoSEQ multiplex PCR, and TCRdb's table has in-frame clones only and misses some. The repertoire holds around 120,000 clones, with roughly 90% as singletons. This CDR3 spans 16 amino acids. Germline lookup yields CDR1 SGHVS and CDR2 FNYEAQ. Trimming removed 5 bases at V and 0 bases at J, with 15 bases between. This sequence was found in an adult who received the AZD1222 COVID-19 vaccine. This chain links TRBV7-6 with TRBJ2-3; either TRBD1 or TRBD2 may fit D (5 bases each). The sample in question was peripheral blood, obtained 28 days after the second AZD1222 dose. The CDR3 protein is CASSARGPLSTDTQYF. In DNA form, the CDR3 reads TGTGCCAGCAGCGCTCGGGGACCGTTAAGCACAGATACGCAGTATTTT.